A single sample gave rise to the 25 T cell receptor beta chains below, sequenced in a study of radiotherapy plus CTLA-4 blockade in lung cancer. TCRdb keeps only in-frame clones here, not all; method: immunoSEQ multiplex PCR. The profile shows approximately 39,000 clones, 72% of them singletons. Specimen: peripheral blood, collected from a patient treated with radiotherapy plus ipilimumab. The source of these receptors is a human donor with non-small cell lung cancer who had stable disease on radiotherapy plus ipilimumab.

The chain combines TRBV2 with TRBJ1-2, with TRBD1 matching over 8 bases. Germline-derived CDR1 and CDR2 are SNHLY and FYNNEI. The trim removed 6 bases at V and 7 bases at J, leaving 7 bases unmatched. The CDR3 totals 13 residues. The CDR3 DNA reads TGTGCCAGCAGGAGACAGGGGAGTACTGGCTACACCTTC. It codes for CASRRQGSTGYTF.

The chain carries TRBV7-9 and TRBJ1-1, with TRBD1 matching over 9 bases. Germline trimming cut 7 bases from V and 5 bases from J; bases unmatched to any gene: 8. Germline V CDR1 and CDR2: SEHNR, FQNEAQ (reference sequence). The CDR3 has 14 amino acids. The CDR3 sequence: CASTRGQGGTEAFF. In DNA form, the CDR3 reads TGTGCCAGCACCCGGGGACAGGGAGGGACTGAAGCTTTCTTT. The complete variable domain, with remaining parts taken from reference TRBV7-9 and TRBJ1-1, reads DTGVSQNPRHKITKRGQNVTFRCDPISEHNRLYWYRQTLGQGPEFLTYFQNEAQLEKSRLLSDRFSAERPKGSFSTLEIQRTEQGDSAMYLCASTRGQGGTEAFFGQGTRLTVV.

CDR3 region: CAWTRTEEALAGNTIYF. The CDR3 region has the DNA TGTGCCTGGACTAGAACGGAGGAGGCTTTAGCTGGAAACACCATATATTTT. The rearrangement links TRBV30 to TRBJ1-3; D remains ambiguous. The CDR3 length is 17 residues. Per the germline V gene, CDR1 is GTSNPN and CDR2 is SVGIG (reference sequence). Trimming left V 4 bases short and J 2 bases short, with 21 bases between.

This chain uses TRBV5-1 with TRBJ2-3, with TRBD1 as a possible D gene (7 bases). The CDR3 contains 18 residues. From germline, CDR1 is SGHRS and CDR2 YFSETQ. V lost 1 base, J lost 5 bases, and 23 bases lay in between. CDR3 sequence: CASSLQASGQGGLDTQYF. In DNA, the CDR3 is TGCGCCAGCAGCTTGCAGGCTTCCGGGCAGGGGGGTTTAGATACGCAGTATTTT.

The chain has TRBV2 and TRBJ2-3; 7 bases line up with TRBD2. V lost 6 bases and J lost 4; bases outside the gene matches: 10. The CDR3 covers 15 residues. In germline, CDR1 is SNHLY, CDR2 FYNNEI. CDR3 sequence (DNA): TGTGCCAGCAGAAAAATGGCGGGGGATTCAGATACGCAGTATTTT. Amino acids: CASRKMAGDSDTQYF.

The J gene is TRBJ2-5, the V gene TRBV7-9, with TRBD2 as a possible D gene (5 bases). This CDR3 has 15 amino acids. V was cut by 1 base and J by 5 bases, with 14 bases left in between. The germline gives CDR1 SEHNR, CDR2 FQNEAQ (reference sequence). In nucleotides, the CDR3 is TGTGCCAGCAGCTTAGGCACCGGGGTCGGTGAGACCCAGTACTTC. Its translation: CASSLGTGVGETQYF. Using reference TRBV7-9 and TRBJ2-5 for the parts outside the CDR3, the full variable domain is DTGVSQNPRHKITKRGQNVTFRCDPISEHNRLYWYRQTLGQGPEFLTYFQNEAQLEKSRLLSDRFSAERPKGSFSTLEIQRTEQGDSAMYLCASSLGTGVGETQYFGPGTRLLVL.

This clone was counted many times. This sequence joins TRBV6-5 and TRBJ2-2, with 7 nucleotides matching TRBD1. The CDR3 covers 14 residues. J lost 5 bases, V lost 5 bases, and 5 bases had no gene match. Germline CDR1 is MNHEY and CDR2 is SVGAGI. This CDR3 is CASSLDRETGELFF. CDR3 nucleotide sequence: TGTGCCAGCAGTCTCGACAGGGAGACCGGGGAGCTGTTTTTT.

The chain joins TRBV4-1 to TRBJ2-7, with D possibly TRBD1 on 6 matching bases. V was pared by 4 bases and J by 6 bases, with 19 bases between. Germline assignment: CDR1 MGHRA and CDR2 YSYEKL. This CDR3 has 15 residues. In DNA form, the CDR3 reads TGCGCCAGCAGCCTCCACAGGGCCCAAGGGGGCGAGCAGTACTTC. As protein: CASSLHRAQGGEQYF.

The chain recombines TRBV5-5 with TRBJ1-5; the D is unclear. Trimming cost V 1 base and J 7 bases, with 9 bases left between them. The CDR3 is 13 residues long. Germline V CDR1 and CDR2: SGHKS, YYEKEE (reference sequence). CDR3 nucleotides: TGTGCCAGCAGCTTGTTTACGGAGCAGCCCCAGCATTTT. It is translated as CASSLFTEQPQHF.

The genes are TRBV27 and TRBJ2-3, with D possibly being TRBD1 (6 bases). Germline CDR1 and CDR2: MNHEY and SMNVEV (reference sequence). The CDR3 runs 15 residues. Trimming took 2 bases from V and 5 from J, leaving 14 bases between them. The CDR3 loop is CASSLPSEQGDTQYF. The CDR3 coding sequence is TGTGCCAGCAGTTTACCCTCCGAACAGGGAGATACGCAGTATTTT.

There are a few counts of this clone. J is TRBJ1-6 and V is TRBV7-8; 7 bases map to TRBD1. V was clipped by 6 bases and J by 7 bases; unmatched bases: 6. This CDR3 contains 14 residues. Per germline, CDR1 SGHVS and CDR2 FQNEAQ. The CDR3 region is CASRLGQLNSPLHF. The DNA of the CDR3 is TGTGCCAGCAGATTGGGACAGCTCAATTCACCCCTCCACTTT.

In its sample, this clone was seen a few times. This chain uses TRBV5-1 with TRBJ2-2; a weak D match, TRBD2 (5 bases). V lost 0 bases and J lost 6, with 9 bases in between. From germline, CDR1 is SGHRS and CDR2 YFSETQ. The CDR3 is made up of 14 amino acids. The CDR3 reads CASSLGGPAGELFF. CDR3 sequence (DNA): TGCGCCAGCAGCTTGGGAGGGCCGGCCGGGGAGCTGTTTTTT.

The V call is TRBV6-1, the J call TRBJ1-5; weak D call: TRBD1 (5 bases). The CDR3 contains 17 residues. From germline, CDR1 is MNHNS and CDR2 SASEGT. Trimming pared 4 bases from V and 2 bases from J, leaving 18 bases between. CDR3 region: CASSALDGASGNQPQHF. CDR3 DNA sequence: TGTGCCAGCAGTGCCCTGGATGGGGCTTCAGGCAATCAGCCCCAGCATTTT.

The V and J genes are TRBV5-1 and TRBJ2-1, with a weak D call TRBD2 (7 bases). Germline values: CDR1 SGHRS, CDR2 YFSETQ. V shed 4 bases and J shed 2 bases, with 16 bases lying between them. CDR3 length: 16 residues. The CDR3: CASSGGGGGTYNEQFF. The DNA for the CDR3 is TGCGCCAGCAGCGGGGGGGGCGGAGGGACCTACAATGAGCAGTTCTTC.

The chain links TRBV27 to TRBJ2-5; weak D call: TRBD1 (6 bases). Germline lookup yields CDR1 MNHEY and CDR2 SMNVEV (reference sequence). V lost 8 bases to trimming and J lost 2 bases, with 24 bases between them. CDR3 size: 17 residues. The CDR3 loop is CASHKTGWWGLQETQYF. The CDR3 coding sequence is TGTGCCAGCCATAAGACAGGTTGGTGGGGGTTACAAGAGACCCAGTACTTC.

This clone has just one count. V is TRBV30 and J is TRBJ2-3; possibly TRBD1 for D (6 bases). The germline V gene encodes CDR1 GTSNPN and CDR2 SVGIG (reference sequence). V was clipped by 0 bases and J by 5 bases, with 12 bases between them. The CDR3 covers 14 residues. CDR3 region: CAWSVKGGKDTQYF. The CDR3 DNA sequence: TGTGCCTGGAGTGTCAAAGGGGGTAAAGATACGCAGTATTTT.

The rearrangement links TRBV7-2 to TRBJ1-1; the D gene is possibly TRBD1 (5 bases). The V gene's germline CDR1 is SGHTA and CDR2 FQGNSA. CDR3 length: 15 residues. Trimming removed 6 bases from V and 0 bases from J, with 14 bases in between. CDR3 sequence: CASRIDSFLNTEAFF. Here the CDR3 DNA reads TGTGCCAGCAGGATTGACAGCTTTTTGAACACTGAAGCTTTCTTT.

The chain recombines TRBV27 with TRBJ2-1, with no clear D. Trimming removed 5 bases from V and 7 bases from J, with 9 bases in between. Per germline, CDR1 MNHEY and CDR2 SMNVEV (reference sequence). The CDR3 covers 12 residues. The chain's CDR3 is CASSAGWNEQFF. The CDR3 DNA is TGTGCCAGCAGTGCAGGTTGGAATGAGCAGTTCTTC.

J is TRBJ1-5 and V is TRBV29-1; no clear D gene. The CDR3 extends over 15 amino acids. Germline V gene data show CDR1 as SQVTM and CDR2 as ANQGSEA. V was clipped by 7 bases and J by 0 bases, with 16 bases between them. This chain's CDR3 is CSATRGAGSNQPQHF. The DNA of the CDR3 is TGCAGCGCCACACGAGGAGCGGGTAGCAATCAGCCCCAGCATTTT. Drawing the rest from reference TRBV29-1 and TRBJ1-5, the complete variable domain is SAVISQKPSRDICQRGTSLTIQCQVDSQVTMMFWYRQQPGQSLTLIATANQGSEATYESGFVIDKFPISRPNLTFSTLTVSNMSPEDSSIYLCSATRGAGSNQPQHFGDGTRLSIL.

V gene TRBV15 combines with J gene TRBJ2-1; 12 bases match TRBD1. The CDR3 is made up of 16 amino acids. Germline V gene lookup returns CDR1 LNHNV and CDR2 YYDKDF (reference sequence). V lost 4 bases to trimming and J lost 7 bases; unmatched junction nucleotides: 8. The CDR3 nucleotides are TGTGCCACCAGCACCACCGGGACAGGGGGCTTGAATGAGCAGTTCTTC. Its protein is CATSTTGTGGLNEQFF.

The rearrangement links TRBV2 to TRBJ1-2; 9 nucleotides line up with TRBD1. The CDR3 length is 15 residues. CDR1 SNHLY and CDR2 FYNNEI come from the germline V gene. After removal of 2 bases from V and 7 bases from J, the junction contained 8 bases not matched to a gene. The CDR3 sequence: CASSELGQGESGYTF. CDR3 coding DNA: TGTGCCAGCAGTGAATTGGGACAGGGAGAGAGTGGCTACACCTTC. Variable domain in full (rest from reference TRBV2 and TRBJ1-2): EPEVTQTPSHQVTQMGQEVILRCVPISNHLYFYWYRQILGQKVEFLVSFYNNEISEKSEIFDDQFSVERPDGSNFTLKIRSTKLEDSAMYFCASSELGQGESGYTFGSGTRLTVV.

The chain carries TRBV5-6 and TRBJ2-3, with no clear D. The V and J ends lost 5 bases and 3 bases respectively, with 13 bases between them. The germline V gene encodes CDR1 SGHDT and CDR2 YYEEEE. This CDR3 spans 14 amino acids. The DNA of the CDR3 is TGTGCCAGCAGACGCGGTCGACGGACAGATACGCAGTATTTT. This gives the protein CASRRGRRTDTQYF. Based on the CDR3 plus reference TRBV5-6 and TRBJ2-3, the full variable domain is DAGVTQSPTHLIKTRGQQVTLRCSPKSGHDTVSWYQQALGQGPQFIFQYYEEEERQRGNFPDRFSGHQFPNYSSELNVNALLLGDSALYLCASRRGRRTDTQYFGPGTRLTVL.

The J gene is TRBJ2-3, the V gene TRBV15; 8 bases line up with TRBD1. The germline gives CDR1 LNHNV, CDR2 YYDKDF (reference sequence). The length of the CDR3 is 15 residues. Trimming removed 5 bases from V and 0 bases from J; junction bases left unmatched: 4. The CDR3 sequence is CATSPWTGSTDTQYF. DNA for the CDR3: TGTGCCACCAGCCCCTGGACAGGGAGCACAGATACGCAGTATTTT.

V usage is TRBV4-1 and J usage is TRBJ1-4; 9 nucleotides align to TRBD1. This CDR3 is 15 amino acids long. Germline CDR1 is MGHRA and CDR2 is YSYEKL. V lost 1 base and J lost 6; bases outside the gene matches: 3. CDR3 sequence reads: CASSQGDRVYEKLFF. The CDR3 coding sequence is TGCGCCAGCAGCCAAGGGGACAGGGTGTATGAAAAACTGTTTTTT.

This sequence joins TRBV5-1 and TRBJ2-5, with 9 bases aligning to TRBD1. J lost 5 bases, V lost 4 bases, and 9 bases had no gene match. The CDR3 totals 15 residues. Germline V gene sequence: CDR1 SGHRS, CDR2 YFSETQ. In DNA form, the CDR3 reads TGCGCCAGCAGCCCTGGACAGGGGCCCCCGGAGACCCAGTACTTC. This translates into CASSPGQGPPETQYF.